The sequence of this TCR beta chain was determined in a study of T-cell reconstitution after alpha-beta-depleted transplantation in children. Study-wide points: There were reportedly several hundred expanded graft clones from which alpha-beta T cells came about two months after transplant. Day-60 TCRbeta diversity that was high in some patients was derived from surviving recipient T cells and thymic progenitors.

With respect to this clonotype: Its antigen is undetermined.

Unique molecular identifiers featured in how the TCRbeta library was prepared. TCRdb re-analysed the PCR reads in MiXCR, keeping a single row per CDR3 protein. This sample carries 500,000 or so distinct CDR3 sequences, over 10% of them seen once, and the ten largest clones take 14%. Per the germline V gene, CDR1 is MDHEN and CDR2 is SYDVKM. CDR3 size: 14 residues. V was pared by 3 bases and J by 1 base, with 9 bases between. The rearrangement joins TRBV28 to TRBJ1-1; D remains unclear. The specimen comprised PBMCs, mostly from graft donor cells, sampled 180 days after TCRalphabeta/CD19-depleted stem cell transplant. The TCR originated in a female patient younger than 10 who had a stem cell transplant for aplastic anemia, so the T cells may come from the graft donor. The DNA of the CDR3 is TGTGCCAGCAGTTTCATACGCCCGAACACTGAAGCTTTCTTT. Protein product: CASSFIRPNTEAFF.